These 18 T cell receptor beta chains share one sample of origin, sequenced in a study of beta chain features in type 1 diabetes. Study results and caveats: Shortening that was moderate but significant affected the TCRB CDR3s of Type 1 diabetes patients in all four CD4+ subsets.

Reverse transcribing all isolated RNA meant expressed TCRB transcripts were sequenced. Method: immunoSEQ multiplex PCR; TCRdb's copy keeps in-frame clones and lacks some. The table lists 600,000 to 700,000 clones, around 11% of them singletons. These receptors have no identified antigens. The sequencing sample was made of naive CD4+ T cells from blood. Receptors originate from a man aged 25 to 45 with type 1 diabetes.

The V and J genes are TRBV7-2 and TRBJ1-4; TRBD1 matches 9 bases. The germline gives CDR1 SGHTA, CDR2 FQGNSA. This CDR3 is 14 amino acids long. V gave up 6 bases and J gave up 10 bases; unmatched junction bases: 9. This CDR3 reads CASRPGTGRGKLFF. In DNA form, the CDR3 reads TGTGCCAGCAGACCCGGGACAGGGAGAGGAAAACTGTTTTTT.

This chain uses TRBV7-2 with TRBJ2-5; tentative D call: TRBD1 (6 bases). V shed 1 base and J shed 5 bases, with 11 bases lying between them. The CDR3 has 14 amino acids. Germline values: CDR1 SGHTA, CDR2 FQGNSA. CDR3 loop: CASSLDRDIETQYF. The CDR3 DNA sequence: TGTGCCAGCAGCTTAGATCGGGACATCGAGACCCAGTACTTC.

V usage is TRBV6-1 and J usage is TRBJ1-5, with TRBD1 as a possible D gene (6 bases). The CDR3 is 14 residues long. Germline values: CDR1 MNHNS, CDR2 SASEGT. Trimming cost V 4 bases and J 6 bases, with 13 bases left between them. CDR3 region: CASSATGYFQPQHF. The CDR3 coding sequence is TGTGCCAGCAGTGCAACAGGGTATTTTCAGCCCCAGCATTTT.

This clone has only a few counts. CDR3 coding DNA: TGCGCCAGCAGCCAAGAGATGAGGAACACCATATATTTT. It encodes CASSQEMRNTIYF. This sequence joins TRBV4-3 and TRBJ1-3, with D unresolved. Trimming cost V 0 bases and J 7 bases, with 7 bases left between them. Germline CDR1 LGHNA, CDR2 YSLEER. The CDR3 has 13 amino acids.

This clone showed up just a few times. The chain joins TRBV29-1 to TRBJ2-6; the D gene could be TRBD1 or TRBD2 (5 bases each). Germline values: CDR1 SQVTM, CDR2 ANQGSEA. V lost 2 bases and J 0 bases, leaving 11 bases between the germline ends. The CDR3 totals 16 residues. The CDR3 loop is CSVEQGPSSGANVLTF. The CDR3, as DNA: TGCAGCGTTGAACAGGGACCAAGCTCTGGGGCCAACGTCCTGACTTTC.

The table lists this clone with a few counts. J is TRBJ1-5 and V is TRBV7-2; no clear D. V lost 2 bases and J 7 bases, leaving 12 bases between the germline ends. The V gene's germline CDR1 is SGHTA and CDR2 FQGNSA. The CDR3 extends over 14 amino acids. The CDR3 loop reads CASSLSLGPQPQHF. The CDR3 region has the DNA TGTGCCAGCAGCTTAAGTCTAGGGCCCCAGCCCCAGCATTTT. The full variable domain, its missing parts supplied by reference TRBV7-2 and TRBJ1-5, is GAGVSQSPSNKVTEKGKDVELRCDPISGHTALYWYRQSLGQGLEFLIYFQGNSAPDKSGLPSDRFSAERTGGSVSTLTIQRTQQEDSAVYLCASSLSLGPQPQHFGDGTRLSIL.

A remark on this clone: This specimen includes other DNA sequences encoding the same CDR3. The V gene is TRBV7-8, the J gene TRBJ2-5, with D perhaps TRBD1 (6 bases). Germline V CDR1 and CDR2: SGHVS, FQNEAQ. This CDR3 comprises 14 residues. V was pared by 1 base and J by 1 base, with 7 bases between. CDR3 in amino acids: CASSLGTVQETQYF. CDR3 sequence (DNA): TGTGCCAGCAGCTTAGGGACAGTCCAAGAGACCCAGTACTTC.

The chain has TRBV9 and TRBJ2-3, with D tentatively TRBD1 or TRBD2 (5 bases each). The CDR3 has 12 residues. Between the trimmed V and J ends, which lost 0 bases and 9 bases, there was a span of 8 bases. Looked up from germline, CDR1 is SGDLS and CDR2 is YYNGEE. The CDR3 spells CASSVDGTTQYF. The CDR3 DNA follows: TGTGCCAGCAGCGTAGATGGGACCACGCAGTATTTT.

The chain couples TRBV5-1 to TRBJ2-1; 12 bases fit TRBD2. Trimming cost V 0 bases and J 5 bases; bases outside gene matches: 3. The germline CDR1 and CDR2 sequences are SGHRS and YFSETQ. This CDR3 region has 16 residues. The CDR3 sequence is CASSLALAGGNNEQFF. The CDR3 DNA reads TGCGCCAGCAGCTTGGCACTAGCGGGGGGAAACAATGAGCAGTTCTTC.

The chain carries TRBV13 and TRBJ2-1, with D possibly matching TRBD2 (5 bases). Between the trimmed V and J ends, which lost 3 bases and 9 bases, there was a span of 9 bases. The CDR3 length is 12 residues. CDR1 and CDR2 from the germline V gene are PRHDT and FYEKMQ (reference sequence). The CDR3 DNA is TGTGCCAGCAGCTTGGCGGGTAGTGAGCAGTTCTTC. Translation: CASSLAGSEQFF.

Turning to this clone: Within the sample, other DNA sequences also encode this same CDR3. V and J are TRBV5-1 and TRBJ2-3, with D unresolved. The CDR3 is made up of 15 amino acids. Per the germline V gene, CDR1 is SGHRS and CDR2 is YFSETQ. Trimming cost V 0 bases and J 0 bases, with 8 bases left between them. The CDR3 region has the DNA TGCGCCAGCAGCTTGGTTGCAGTGAGCACAGATACGCAGTATTTT. As protein: CASSLVAVSTDTQYF.

This clone was counted a few times. This sequence joins TRBV5-6 and TRBJ2-5, with no clear D. This CDR3 spans 16 amino acids. Trimming cost V 4 bases and J 1 base, with 17 bases left between them. Germline CDR1 is SGHDT and CDR2 is YYEEEE. CDR3 nucleotides: TGTGCCAGCAGCCTCGCGACATGGACCTCCCAAGAGACCCAGTACTTC. As protein: CASSLATWTSQETQYF.

V and J are TRBV18 and TRBJ1-6; D gene unclear. The CDR3 consists of 15 residues. V lost 6 bases and J lost 0, with 9 bases in between. Per germline, CDR1 KGHSH and CDR2 LQKENI. The CDR3 here is CASSPAGSYNSPLHF. The CDR3, as DNA: TGTGCCAGCTCCCCGGCCGGCTCCTATAATTCACCCCTCCACTTT.

This clone was counted only a few times. The chain links TRBV18 to TRBJ1-1; tentative D call: TRBD1 (5 bases). CDR1 and CDR2 from the germline V gene are KGHSH and LQKENI. The CDR3 spans 15 residues. The ends were cut back, 6 bases at V and 3 bases at J, with 17 bases in the middle. As DNA, the CDR3 is TGTGCCAGCTCCCTCGGGGCAGGGAGGGACACTGAAGCTTTCTTT. Translated: CASSLGAGRDTEAFF.

This clone was seen more than once but under ten times. The V gene is TRBV7-9, the J gene TRBJ1-1, with TRBD1 identical over 8 bases. CDR1 and CDR2 from the germline V gene are SEHNR and FQNEAQ (reference sequence). Trimming cost V 0 bases and J 0 bases; bases outside gene matches: 3. There are 16 residues in the CDR3. CDR3 nucleotide sequence: TGTGCCAGCAGCTTAGCCATGACAGGGGTGAACACTGAAGCTTTCTTT. Translating gives CASSLAMTGVNTEAFF.

The chain uses TRBV2 and TRBJ2-3, with 9 bases that match TRBD1. Germline V gives CDR1 SNHLY, CDR2 FYNNEI. The CDR3 consists of 14 residues. The V gene end was trimmed by 4 bases and the J gene end by 7 bases; junction bases not matched to a gene: 6. This CDR3 reads CASSGTGDFNTQYF. CDR3 nucleotide sequence: TGTGCCAGCAGTGGGACAGGGGATTTTAATACGCAGTATTTT.

Only a few counts were recorded for this clone. The chain carries TRBV9 and TRBJ1-1; 7 nucleotides line up with TRBD1. V shed 0 bases, J shed 1 base, and the junction held 9 bases outside the gene matches. CDR1 is SGDLS and CDR2 is YYNGEE in the germline V gene. The CDR3 has 17 amino acids. Written as DNA, the CDR3 is TGTGCCAGCAGCGTAGCCCAAACTCAGGGGGGGAACACTGAAGCTTTCTTT. It yields the protein CASSVAQTQGGNTEAFF.

This clone was picked up a small number of times. Other DNA sequences of this sample code for an identical CDR3. The gene calls are TRBV18 and TRBJ2-5; D call uncertain. This CDR3 is 13 amino acids long. V was cut by 1 base and J by 1 base, with 4 bases left in between. Germline CDR1 reads KGHSH; CDR2 reads LQKENI. CDR3 in amino acids: CASSPRTQETQYF. As DNA, the CDR3 is TGTGCCAGCTCACCACGGACCCAAGAGACCCAGTACTTC.